This TCR beta chain is drawn from a study of cytomegalovirus exposure and HLA in healthy donors. Findings and caveats of the study: Some TCR beta chains (more than 150 of them) were listed as cytomegalovirus-associated.

Concerning this clone itself: Its antigen is undetermined.

The V and J ends lost 5 bases and 4 bases, in that order; junction bases with no gene match: 2. The CDR3 length is 13 residues. In germline, CDR1 is MNHEY, CDR2 SMNVEV (reference sequence). All donors participated as healthy donors of bone marrow. The PCR made use of 60 Vbeta and 13 Jbeta primers. Sequenced by immunoSEQ multiplex PCR; TCRdb stores in-frame clones only, minus some. In the table there are more than 110,000 clones, roughly 79% of which are singletons. The specimen was PBMCs. This clonotype originated in a man aged 18 to 35 in good health and CMV-seronegative. V usage is TRBV27 and J usage is TRBJ2-1; 7 positions agree with TRBD1. DNA for the CDR3: TGTGCCAGCAGTCAGGGACAGTACAATGAGCAGTTCTTC. Translated, it gives CASSQGQYNEQFF.